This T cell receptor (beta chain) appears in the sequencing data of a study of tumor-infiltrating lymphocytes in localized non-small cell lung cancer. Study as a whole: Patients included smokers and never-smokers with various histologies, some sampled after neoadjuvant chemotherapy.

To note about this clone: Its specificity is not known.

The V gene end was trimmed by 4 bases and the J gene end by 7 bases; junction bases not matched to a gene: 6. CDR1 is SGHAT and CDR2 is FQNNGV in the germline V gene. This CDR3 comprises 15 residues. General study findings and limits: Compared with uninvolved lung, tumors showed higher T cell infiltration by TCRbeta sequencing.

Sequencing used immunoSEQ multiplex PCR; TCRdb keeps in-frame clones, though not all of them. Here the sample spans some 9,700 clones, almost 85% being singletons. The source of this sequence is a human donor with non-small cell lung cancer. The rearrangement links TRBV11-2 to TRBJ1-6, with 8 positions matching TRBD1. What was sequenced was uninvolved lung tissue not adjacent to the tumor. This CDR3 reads CASSSWTGKNSPLHF. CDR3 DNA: TGTGCCAGCAGCTCCTGGACAGGGAAGAATTCACCCCTCCACTTT. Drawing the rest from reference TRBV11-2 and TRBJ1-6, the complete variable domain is EAGVAQSPRYKIIEKRQSVAFWCNPISGHATLYWYQQILGQGPKLLIQFQNNGVVDDSQLPKDRFSAERLKGVDSTLKIQPAKLEDSAVYLCASSSWTGKNSPLHFGNGTRLTVT.